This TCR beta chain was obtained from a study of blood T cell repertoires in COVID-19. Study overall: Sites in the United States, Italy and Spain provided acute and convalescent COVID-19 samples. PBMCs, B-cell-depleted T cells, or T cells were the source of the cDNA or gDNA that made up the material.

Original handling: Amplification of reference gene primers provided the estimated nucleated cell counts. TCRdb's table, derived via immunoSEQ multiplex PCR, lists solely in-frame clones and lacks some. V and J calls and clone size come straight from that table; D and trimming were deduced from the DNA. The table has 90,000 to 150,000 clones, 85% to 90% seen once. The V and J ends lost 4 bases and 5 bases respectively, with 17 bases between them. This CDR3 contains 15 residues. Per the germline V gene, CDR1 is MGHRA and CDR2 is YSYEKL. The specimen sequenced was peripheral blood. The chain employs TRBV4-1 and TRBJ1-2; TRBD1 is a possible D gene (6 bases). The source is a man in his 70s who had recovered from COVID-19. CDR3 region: CASSPSGRTVYGYTF. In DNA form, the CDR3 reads TGCGCCAGCAGCCCCTCGGGACGGACAGTTTATGGCTACACCTTC.